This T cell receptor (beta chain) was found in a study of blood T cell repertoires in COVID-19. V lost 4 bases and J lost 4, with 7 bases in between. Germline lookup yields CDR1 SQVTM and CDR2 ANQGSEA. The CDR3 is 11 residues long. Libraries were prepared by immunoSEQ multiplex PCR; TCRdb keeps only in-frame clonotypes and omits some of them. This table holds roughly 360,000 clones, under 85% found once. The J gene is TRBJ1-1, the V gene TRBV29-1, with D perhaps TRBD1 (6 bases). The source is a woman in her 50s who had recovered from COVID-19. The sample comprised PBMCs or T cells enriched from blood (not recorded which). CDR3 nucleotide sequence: TGCAGCGTTGCCAGGGGCACTGAAGCTTTCTTT. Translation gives CSVARGTEAFF.